This T cell receptor beta chain was recovered during a study of CD4 T cells in relation to SARS-CoV-2 and coronaviruses. The V end was cut by 0 bases, the J end by 3 bases, with 8 bases between. CDR3 length: 14 amino acids. The germline CDR1 and CDR2 sequences are SGDLS and YYNGEE. Concerning this clone itself: The antigen remains undetermined.

TCRdb keeps only in-frame clones here, not all; method: immunoSEQ multiplex PCR. The data show about 38,000 clones, approximately 86% seen once. The clonotype originates from an adult with COVID-19. The rearrangement links TRBV9 to TRBJ2-3; unclear D gene. Input material: naive CD4+ T cells from PBMCs, cultured in vitro. Regarding subset: naive CD4+ T cells isolated by negative enrichment. The CDR3 spells CASSVAMATDTQYF. CDR3 DNA: TGTGCCAGCAGCGTAGCAATGGCGACAGATACGCAGTATTTT.